This T cell receptor beta chain was recovered during a study of naive and memory T cell subsets (dated 2017 in TCRdb). The study in broad terms: Sorted naive and memory T cell subsets from peripheral blood were analyzed in the study using a UMI-based, open-source pipeline for TCR alpha and beta sequencing. IgG serology results and the functional CMV T cell responses were in complete agreement. RNA was DNase-treated and reverse transcribed with TCR constant-region primers, mostly using SuperScript III.

From the second PCR step onward, the TCR alpha chain libraries and the TCR beta chain libraries were amplified separately. The CMV status of each donor was determined by measuring IFNgamma production from CD4+ T cells after fresh PBMCs had been stimulated overnight with CMV viral lysate. CD4 T cells were positively selected using Miltenyi beads, after which CD8 T cells were positively selected from the CD4-negative fraction. After staining for CD3, CD4, CD8, CD45RA, CD27 and a live/dead dye, cells were sorted on a BD Aria II into four subsets based on CD45RA and CD27. A few healthy volunteers provided blood, and each donor's sample was split into CD4 and CD8 T cells and then further divided into four differentiation subsets. Around 0.11 L of peripheral blood was collected from each donor, and PBMC were isolated from the blood using Ficoll-Paque PLUS density-gradient centrifugation. Sorted cells were lysed in RLT buffer, and RNA was extracted with a Qiagen RNeasy kit and stored at -80°C.

Library preparation employed UMI-ligation and nested PCR. The beta constant-region primer was an equimolar mix of two oligonucleotides covering both TRBC1 and TRBC2. T4 RNA ligase 1 ligated a single-stranded oligonucleotide carrying the SP2 primer and a 12-nucleotide UMI to the cDNA 3' end. The ligated cDNA went through four rounds of PCR with nested alpha and beta constant-region primers together with the SP2 primer. The ligation reaction was incubated at 16°C for roughly 18-25 hours. PCR2 was typically performed as a SYBR Green qPCR and was stopped at a predetermined threshold so that over-amplification was prevented. Every purification after the first one was done using Agencourt AMPure XP magnetic beads. Library quantification was done by Qubit, followed by a TapeStation check on which the main peak was expected at around 650 bp. The pooled libraries were sequenced on an Illumina MiSeq using v2 2x251 paired-end kits, which usually yielded roughly 0.95-2.1 million reads per sample. Each sample was pooled at 3 to 5 nM, and about 5-8% PhiX was included to help cluster recognition. The authors' analysis ran thus. Using tag matching that tolerated one base-pair mismatch, Decombinator assigned V and J genes to FASTQ reads that had been processed by Demultiplexor. By using UMIs, Collapsinator corrected both sequencing errors and the frequency errors caused by PCR heterogeneity. TCRs were translated and CDR3s were extracted from the conserved cysteine to the FGXG phenylalanine by CDR3Translator, with non-productive sequences being flagged. Gini, Shannon entropy and inverse Simpson indices were calculated on repertoires that had been subsampled to equal numbers of UMI-defined TCRs. Clonotype abundance distributions were fitted to a power law by maximum likelihood within the linear range. When run on a single naive CD8 sample, MIGEC and the pipeline yielded similar UMI counts, similar unique TCR numbers and similar clonal distributions. In one analysis, naive TCRs also found in any memory subset of the same donor were removed from the naive repertoire. Repertoires were searched for around 7,300 CMV-associated CDR3 sequences compiled from VDJdb and a published dataset. TCRdb trimmed the raw reads at Q25, called clones with MiXCR and kept productive beta chains. CDR3 protein duplicates are merged, each entry listing the most common genes and DNA. These V and J calls are TCRdb output, not the study's own analysis. Counted in this sample were 120,000 to 150,000 distinct CDR3 sequences; about a sixth of them appeared once. Approximately 0.13% of the sample rests with the top ten.

Summary of the overall study and its limitations: The abundance of TCRs followed a power law with an exponent that differed between naive and memory subsets yet stayed consistent across the three individuals. Following error correction, more than 95% of naive TCR sequences occurred only once, which made naive abundance distributions much steeper than those of memory subsets. Clonotypes were defined as single alpha or beta chain sequences, not paired alpha/beta receptors. The repertoire findings for the naive and memory subsets could not be validated, as no ground truth was available. RNA-based TCR counts may be influenced by expression changes linked to T cell activation and differentiation. Gini index rose and Shannon and inverse Simpson diversity fell from naive through CM, EM and EMRA in both CD4 and CD8 cells. A few larger clonotypes were present in naive repertoires, particularly the CD8 repertoires, and these clonotypes were possibly memory cells re-expressing CD45RA.

This clonotype showed up just a few times. Its antigen has not been determined. It has no much larger one-base neighbor in the sample; base qualities were not kept. From cysteine to phenylalanine, the CDR3 is 15 amino acids long. The sequence is cut down to CDR3 DNA, 45 bases in frame from base 1. The germline V gene encodes CDR1 MNHEY and CDR2 SVGEGT. At the junction V is shortened by 6 bases and J by 1 base, with 12 bases in between. The receptor comes from a human donor in good health. The sequenced material came from naive CD4+ T cells from blood. What this sample's cell subset or site label stands for: naive T cells, CD45RA high CD27+. The chain is encoded by TRBV6-2 or TRBV6-3 joined to TRBJ2-2, and the D gene may be TRBD2, 6 bases matching. The CDR3 protein sequence reads: CASSPFSGNTGELFF. Here is the DNA: TGTGCCAGCAGCCCCTTTAGCGGGAACACCGGGGAGCTGTTTTTT.